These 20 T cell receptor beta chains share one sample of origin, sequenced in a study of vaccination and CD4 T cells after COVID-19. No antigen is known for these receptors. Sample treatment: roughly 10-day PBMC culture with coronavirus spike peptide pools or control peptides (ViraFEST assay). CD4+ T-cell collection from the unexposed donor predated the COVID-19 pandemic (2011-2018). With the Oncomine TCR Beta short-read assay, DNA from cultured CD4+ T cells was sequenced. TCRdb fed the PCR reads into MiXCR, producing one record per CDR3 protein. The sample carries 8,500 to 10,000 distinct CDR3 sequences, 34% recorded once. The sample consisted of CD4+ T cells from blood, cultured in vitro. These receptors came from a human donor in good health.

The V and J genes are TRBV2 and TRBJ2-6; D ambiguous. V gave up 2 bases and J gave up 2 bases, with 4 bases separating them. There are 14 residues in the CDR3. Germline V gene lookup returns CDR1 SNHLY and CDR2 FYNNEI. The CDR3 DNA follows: TGTGCCAGCAGTGAATCCCCTGGGGCCAACGTCCTGACTTTC. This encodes CASSESPGANVLTF.

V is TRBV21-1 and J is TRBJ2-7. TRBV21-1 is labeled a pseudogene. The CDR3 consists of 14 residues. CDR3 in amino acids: CASSKVHDDYEQYF. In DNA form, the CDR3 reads TGTGCCAGCAGCAAAGTACATGACGACTACGAGCAGTACTTC.

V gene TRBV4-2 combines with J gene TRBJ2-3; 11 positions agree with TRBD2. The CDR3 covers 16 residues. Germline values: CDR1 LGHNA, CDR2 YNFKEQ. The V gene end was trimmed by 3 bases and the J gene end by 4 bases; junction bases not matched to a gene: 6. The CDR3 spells CASSQAIAGGPDTQYF. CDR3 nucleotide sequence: TGTGCCAGCAGCCAGGCTATAGCGGGGGGGCCAGATACGCAGTATTTT.

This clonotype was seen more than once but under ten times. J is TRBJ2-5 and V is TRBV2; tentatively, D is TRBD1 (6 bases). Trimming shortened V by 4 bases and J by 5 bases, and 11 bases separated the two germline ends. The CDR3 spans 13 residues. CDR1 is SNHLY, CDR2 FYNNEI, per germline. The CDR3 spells CASSGGQPETQYF. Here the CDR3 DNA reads TGTGCCAGCAGTGGCGGACAGCCGGAGACCCAGTACTTC.

Here the CDR3 reads CASSEQETGELFF. CDR3 in DNA: TGTGCCAGCAGCGAGCAGGAAACCGGGGAGCTGTTTTTT. This chain links TRBV9 with TRBJ2-2; D ambiguous. Trimming left V 3 bases short and J 5 bases short, with 8 bases between. This CDR3 has 13 amino acids. Germline CDR1 SGDLS, CDR2 YYNGEE. Based on the CDR3 plus reference TRBV9 and TRBJ2-2, the full variable domain is DSGVTQTPKHLITATGQRVTLRCSPRSGDLSVYWYQQSLDQGLQFLIQYYNGEERAKGNILERFSAQQFPDLHSELNLSSLELGDSALYFCASSEQETGELFFGEGSRLTVL.

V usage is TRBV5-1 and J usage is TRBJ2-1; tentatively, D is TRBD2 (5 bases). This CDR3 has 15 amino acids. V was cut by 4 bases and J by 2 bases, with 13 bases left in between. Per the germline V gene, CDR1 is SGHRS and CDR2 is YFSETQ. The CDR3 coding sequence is TGCGCCAGCAGCGAACGGACTCCGCCCTACAATGAGCAGTTCTTC. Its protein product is CASSERTPPYNEQFF.

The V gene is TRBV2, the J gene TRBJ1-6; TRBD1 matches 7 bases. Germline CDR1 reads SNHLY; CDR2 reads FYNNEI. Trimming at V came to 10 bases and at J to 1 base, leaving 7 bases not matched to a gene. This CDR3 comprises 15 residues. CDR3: CATIQGVSYNSPLHF. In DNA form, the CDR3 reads TGTGCCACCATCCAGGGGGTATCCTATAATTCACCCCTCCACTTT.

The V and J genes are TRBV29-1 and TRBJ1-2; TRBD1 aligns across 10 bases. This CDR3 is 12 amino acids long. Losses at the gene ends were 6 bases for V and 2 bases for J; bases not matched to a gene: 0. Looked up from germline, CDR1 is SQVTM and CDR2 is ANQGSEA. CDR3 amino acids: CSVTGGNYGYTF. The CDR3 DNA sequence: TGCAGCGTGACAGGGGGCAACTATGGCTACACCTTC.

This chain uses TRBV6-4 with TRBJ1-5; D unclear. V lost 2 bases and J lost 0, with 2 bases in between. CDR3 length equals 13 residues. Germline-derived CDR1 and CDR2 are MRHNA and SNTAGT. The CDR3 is CASSDNSNQPQHF. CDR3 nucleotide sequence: TGTGCCAGCAGTGACAATAGCAATCAGCCCCAGCATTTT.

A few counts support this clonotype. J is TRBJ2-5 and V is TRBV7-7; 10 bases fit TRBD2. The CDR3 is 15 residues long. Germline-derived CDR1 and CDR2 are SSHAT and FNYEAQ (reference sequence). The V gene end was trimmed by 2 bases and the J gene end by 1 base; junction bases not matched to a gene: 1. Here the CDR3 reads CASSLTSGVQETQYF. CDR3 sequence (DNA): TGTGCCAGCAGCTTAACTAGCGGGGTCCAAGAGACCCAGTACTTC.

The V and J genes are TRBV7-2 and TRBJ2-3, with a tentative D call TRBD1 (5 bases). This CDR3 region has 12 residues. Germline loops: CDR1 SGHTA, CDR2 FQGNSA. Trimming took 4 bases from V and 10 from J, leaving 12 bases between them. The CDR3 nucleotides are TGTGCCAGCAGCTCCAGGGAATTCGCGCAGTATTTT. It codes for CASSSREFAQYF.

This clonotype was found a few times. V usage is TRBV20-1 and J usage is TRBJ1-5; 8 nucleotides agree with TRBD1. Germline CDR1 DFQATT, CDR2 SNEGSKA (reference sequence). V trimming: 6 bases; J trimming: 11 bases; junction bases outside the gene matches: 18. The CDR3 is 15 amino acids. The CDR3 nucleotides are TGCAGTGCCAAAGGTCCTGACAGGGGTGAGAGGACCCAGCATTTT. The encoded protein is CSAKGPDRGERTQHF.

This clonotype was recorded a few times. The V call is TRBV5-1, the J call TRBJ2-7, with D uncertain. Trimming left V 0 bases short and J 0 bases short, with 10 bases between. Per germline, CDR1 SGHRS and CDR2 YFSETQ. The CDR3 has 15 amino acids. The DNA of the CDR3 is TGCGCCAGCAGCTTGGACACCTTTTCCTCCTACGAGCAGTACTTC. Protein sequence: CASSLDTFSSYEQYF.

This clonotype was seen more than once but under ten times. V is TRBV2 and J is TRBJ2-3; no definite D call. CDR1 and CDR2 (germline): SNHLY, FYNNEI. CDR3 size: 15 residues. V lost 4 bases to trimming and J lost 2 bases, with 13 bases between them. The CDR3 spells CASSVGSPNTDTQYF. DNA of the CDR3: TGTGCCAGCAGTGTGGGCAGCCCGAACACAGATACGCAGTATTTT.

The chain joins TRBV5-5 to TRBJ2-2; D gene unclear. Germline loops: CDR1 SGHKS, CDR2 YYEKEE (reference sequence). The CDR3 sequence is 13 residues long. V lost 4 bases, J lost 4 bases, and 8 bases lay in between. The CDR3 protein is CASSLTGTGELFF. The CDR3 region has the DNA TGTGCCAGCAGCCTCACCGGCACCGGGGAGCTGTTTTTT.

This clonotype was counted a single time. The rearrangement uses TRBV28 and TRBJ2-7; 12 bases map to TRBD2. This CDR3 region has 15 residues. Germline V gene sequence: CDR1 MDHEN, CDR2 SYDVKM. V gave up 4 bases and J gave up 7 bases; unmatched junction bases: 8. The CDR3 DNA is TGTGCCAGCAGTTCCCGGACTAGCGGGGTTCAGGAGCAGTACTTC. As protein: CASSSRTSGVQEQYF.

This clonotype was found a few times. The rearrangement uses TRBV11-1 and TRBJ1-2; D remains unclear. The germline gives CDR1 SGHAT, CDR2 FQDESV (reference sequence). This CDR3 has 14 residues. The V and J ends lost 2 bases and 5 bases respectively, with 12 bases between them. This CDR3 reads CASSLRPEKYGYTF. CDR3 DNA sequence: TGTGCCAGCAGCTTACGTCCCGAGAAGTATGGCTACACCTTC.

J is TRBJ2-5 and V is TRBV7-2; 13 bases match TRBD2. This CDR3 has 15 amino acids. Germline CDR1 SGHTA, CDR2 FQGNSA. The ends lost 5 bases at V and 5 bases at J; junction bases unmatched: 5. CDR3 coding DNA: TGTGCCAGCAGCCTGGGACTAGCGGGGAGCGAGACCCAGTACTTC. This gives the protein CASSLGLAGSETQYF.

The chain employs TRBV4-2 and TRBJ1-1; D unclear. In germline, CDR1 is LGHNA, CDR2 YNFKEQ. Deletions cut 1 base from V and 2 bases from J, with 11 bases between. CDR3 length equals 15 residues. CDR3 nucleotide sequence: TGTGCCAGCAGCCAAGGTGATCGGGTTAACACTGAAGCTTTCTTT. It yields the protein CASSQGDRVNTEAFF.

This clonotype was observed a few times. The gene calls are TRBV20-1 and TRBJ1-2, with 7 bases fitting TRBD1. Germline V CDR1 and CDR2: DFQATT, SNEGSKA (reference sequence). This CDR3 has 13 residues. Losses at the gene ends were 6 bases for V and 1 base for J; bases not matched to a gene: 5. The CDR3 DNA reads TGCAGTGCCACCGGGACAGATAACTATGGCTACACCTTC. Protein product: CSATGTDNYGYTF.